The TCR beta chain described here comes from a study of T cell repertoires in cytomegalovirus infection. On the study more broadly: CMV infection plus the matching HLA type was flagged by public TCR beta signatures. Study results and limitations: Clonotype analysis showed dominance of the ex vivo response by HLA-C-restricted CMV-specific TCR beta clonotypes. Identification of carriers of CMV plus the relevant HLA was performed using cumulative public TCR beta family frequency.

V was cut by 5 bases and J by 6 bases, with 17 bases left in between. The V gene's germline CDR1 is SGHVS and CDR2 FNYEAQ. There are 14 residues in the CDR3. TCRdb passed the reads through MiXCR, listing each CDR3 protein once. The sample contains approximately 220,000 distinct CDR3 sequences, approximately 40% of which appear only once. The sample holds a few counts of this clonotype. Its antigen is unidentified. The receptor was isolated from a human donor in good health (CMV status not recorded). Some clones in this sample may be carry-over from other donors' samples. The material sequenced was CD8+ T cells from cultured PBMCs, taken from culture after CMV antigen stimulation. The J gene is TRBJ2-7, the V gene TRBV7-6; no definite D call. The CDR3 coding sequence is TGTGCCAGCAGCCTGGCCATAGGGTGGGGCGAGCAGTACTTC. Protein sequence: CASSLAIGWGEQYF.